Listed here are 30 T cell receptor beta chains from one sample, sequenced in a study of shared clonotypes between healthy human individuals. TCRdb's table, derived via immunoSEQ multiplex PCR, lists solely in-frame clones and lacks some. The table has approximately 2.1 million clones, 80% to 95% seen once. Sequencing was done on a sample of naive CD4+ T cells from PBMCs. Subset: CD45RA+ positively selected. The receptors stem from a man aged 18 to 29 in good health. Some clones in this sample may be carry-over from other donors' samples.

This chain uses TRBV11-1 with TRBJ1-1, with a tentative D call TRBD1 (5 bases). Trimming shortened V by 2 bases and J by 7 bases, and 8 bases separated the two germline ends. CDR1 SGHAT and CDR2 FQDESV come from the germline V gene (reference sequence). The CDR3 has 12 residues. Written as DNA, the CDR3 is TGTGCCAGCAGCTTAAGGCAGGGTGAAGCTTTCTTT. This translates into CASSLRQGEAFF.

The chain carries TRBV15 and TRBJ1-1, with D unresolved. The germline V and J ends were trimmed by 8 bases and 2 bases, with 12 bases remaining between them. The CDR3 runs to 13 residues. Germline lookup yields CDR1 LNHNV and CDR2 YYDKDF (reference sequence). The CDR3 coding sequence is TGTGCCACCCAAAGGACTTTAAACACTGAAGCTTTCTTT. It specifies CATQRTLNTEAFF.

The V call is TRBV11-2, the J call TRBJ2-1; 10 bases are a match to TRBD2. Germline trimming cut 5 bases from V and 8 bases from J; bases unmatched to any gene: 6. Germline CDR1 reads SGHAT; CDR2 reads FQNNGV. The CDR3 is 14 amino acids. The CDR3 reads CASSTPSGSYEQFF. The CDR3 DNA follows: TGTGCCAGCAGCACCCCTAGCGGGAGCTATGAGCAGTTCTTC.

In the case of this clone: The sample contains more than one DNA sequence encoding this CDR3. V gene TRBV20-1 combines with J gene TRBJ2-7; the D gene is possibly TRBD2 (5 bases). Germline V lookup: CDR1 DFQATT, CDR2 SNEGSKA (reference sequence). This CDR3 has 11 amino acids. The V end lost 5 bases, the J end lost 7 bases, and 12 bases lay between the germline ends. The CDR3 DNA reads TGCAGTGCTCCCCGGGGTGGGGAGCAGTACTTC. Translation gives CSAPRGGEQYF.

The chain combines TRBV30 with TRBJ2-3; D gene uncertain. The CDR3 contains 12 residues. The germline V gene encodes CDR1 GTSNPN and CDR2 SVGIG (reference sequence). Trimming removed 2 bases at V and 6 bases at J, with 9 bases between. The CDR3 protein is CAWSLQLDTQYF. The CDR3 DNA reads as TGTGCCTGGAGTCTACAGTTGGATACGCAGTATTTT. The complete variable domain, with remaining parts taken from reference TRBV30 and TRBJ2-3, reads SQTIHQWPATLVQPVGSPLSLECTVEGTSNPNLYWYRQAAGRGLQLLFYSVGIGQISSEVPQNLSASRPQDRQFILSSKKLLLSDSGFYLCAWSLQLDTQYFGPGTRLTVL.

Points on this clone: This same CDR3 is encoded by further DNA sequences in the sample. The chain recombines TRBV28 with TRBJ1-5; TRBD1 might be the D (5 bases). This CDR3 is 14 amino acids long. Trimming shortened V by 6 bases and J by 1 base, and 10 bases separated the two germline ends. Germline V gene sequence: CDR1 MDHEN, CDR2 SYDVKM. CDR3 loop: CASRLGGSNQPQHF. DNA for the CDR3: TGTGCCAGCAGACTTGGGGGGAGCAATCAGCCCCAGCATTTT. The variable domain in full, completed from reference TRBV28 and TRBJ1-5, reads DVKVTQSSRYLVKRTGEKVFLECVQDMDHENMFWYRQDPGLGLRLIYFSYDVKMKEKGDIPEGYSVSREKKERFSLILESASTNQTSMYLCASRLGGSNQPQHFGDGTRLSIL.

The chain's CDR3 is CASSLVDGGLEAFF. CDR3 DNA: TGCGCCAGCAGCTTGGTCGACGGGGGACTTGAAGCTTTCTTT. The genes are TRBV5-1 and TRBJ1-1; possibly TRBD1 for D (5 bases). The germline gives CDR1 SGHRS, CDR2 YFSETQ. The CDR3 runs to 14 residues. Trimming cost V 0 bases and J 7 bases, with 13 bases left between them.

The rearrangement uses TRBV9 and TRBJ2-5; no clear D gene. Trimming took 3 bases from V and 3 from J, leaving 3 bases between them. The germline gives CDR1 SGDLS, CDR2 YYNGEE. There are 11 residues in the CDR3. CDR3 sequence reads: CASSDKETQYF. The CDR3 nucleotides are TGTGCCAGCAGCGACAAAGAGACCCAGTACTTC.

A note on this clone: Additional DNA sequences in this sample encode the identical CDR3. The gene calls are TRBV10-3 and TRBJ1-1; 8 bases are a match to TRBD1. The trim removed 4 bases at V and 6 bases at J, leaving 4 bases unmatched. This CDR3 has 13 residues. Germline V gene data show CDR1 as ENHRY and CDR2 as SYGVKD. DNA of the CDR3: TGTGCCATCAGTGGAGGACAGGGTGCTGAAGCTTTCTTT. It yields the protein CAISGGQGAEAFF.

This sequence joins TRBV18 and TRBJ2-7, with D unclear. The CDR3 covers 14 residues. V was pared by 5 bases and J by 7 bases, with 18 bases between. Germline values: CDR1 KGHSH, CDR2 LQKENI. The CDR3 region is CASSDIPPSSEQYF. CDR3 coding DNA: TGTGCCAGCTCAGACATCCCCCCCTCTAGTGAGCAGTACTTC.

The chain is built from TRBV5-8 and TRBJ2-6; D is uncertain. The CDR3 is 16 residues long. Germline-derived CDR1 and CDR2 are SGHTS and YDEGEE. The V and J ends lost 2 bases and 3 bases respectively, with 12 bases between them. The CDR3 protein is CASSFAPSRGANVLTF. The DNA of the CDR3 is TGTGCCAGCAGCTTCGCCCCGAGCCGTGGGGCCAACGTCCTGACTTTC.

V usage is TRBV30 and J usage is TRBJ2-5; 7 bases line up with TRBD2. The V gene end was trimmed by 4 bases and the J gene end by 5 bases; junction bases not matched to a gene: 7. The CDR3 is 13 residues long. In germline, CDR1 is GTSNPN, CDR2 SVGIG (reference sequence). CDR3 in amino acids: CAWIPLGGETQYF. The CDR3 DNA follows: TGTGCCTGGATCCCATTGGGGGGGGAGACCCAGTACTTC. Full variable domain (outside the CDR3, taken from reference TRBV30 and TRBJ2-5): SQTIHQWPATLVQPVGSPLSLECTVEGTSNPNLYWYRQAAGRGLQLLFYSVGIGQISSEVPQNLSASRPQDRQFILSSKKLLLSDSGFYLCAWIPLGGETQYFGPGTRLLVL.

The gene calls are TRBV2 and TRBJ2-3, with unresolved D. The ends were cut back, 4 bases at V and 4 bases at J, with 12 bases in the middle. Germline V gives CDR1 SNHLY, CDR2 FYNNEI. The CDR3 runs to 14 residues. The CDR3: CASSGGGASDTQYF. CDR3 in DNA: TGTGCCAGCAGTGGGGGTGGAGCATCAGATACGCAGTATTTT.

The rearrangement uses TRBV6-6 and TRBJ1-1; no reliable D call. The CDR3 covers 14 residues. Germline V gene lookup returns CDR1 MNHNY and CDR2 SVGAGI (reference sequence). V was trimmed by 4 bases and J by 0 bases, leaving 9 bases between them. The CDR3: CASSSSSMNTEAFF. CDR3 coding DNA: TGTGCCAGCAGTTCCAGCAGCATGAACACTGAAGCTTTCTTT.

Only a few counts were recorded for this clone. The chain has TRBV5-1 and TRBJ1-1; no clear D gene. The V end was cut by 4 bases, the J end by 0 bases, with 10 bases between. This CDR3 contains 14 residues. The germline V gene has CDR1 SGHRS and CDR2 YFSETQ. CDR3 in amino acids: CASSTLTMNTEAFF. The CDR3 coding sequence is TGCGCCAGCAGCACCCTCACAATGAACACTGAAGCTTTCTTT.

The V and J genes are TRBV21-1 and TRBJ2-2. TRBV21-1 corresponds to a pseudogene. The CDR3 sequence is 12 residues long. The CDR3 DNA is TGTGCCAGCAGCAGGGTGACCGGGGAGCTGTTTTTT. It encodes CASSRVTGELFF.

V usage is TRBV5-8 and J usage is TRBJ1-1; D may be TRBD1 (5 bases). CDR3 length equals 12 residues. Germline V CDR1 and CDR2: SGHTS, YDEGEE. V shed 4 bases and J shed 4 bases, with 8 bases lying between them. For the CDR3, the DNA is TGTGCCAGCAGCAGCAGGGTCACTGAAGCTTTCTTT. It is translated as CASSSRVTEAFF.

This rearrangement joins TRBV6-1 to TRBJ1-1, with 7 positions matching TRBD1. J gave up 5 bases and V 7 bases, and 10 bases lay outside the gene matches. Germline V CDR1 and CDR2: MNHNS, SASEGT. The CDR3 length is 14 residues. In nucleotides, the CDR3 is TGTGCCAGCACCCGGGACAGTGGGGAAACTGAAGCTTTCTTT. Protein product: CASTRDSGETEAFF.

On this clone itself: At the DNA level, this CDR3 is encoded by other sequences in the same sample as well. CDR3 bases: TGTGCCAGCAGTGAATTCGGTCAAGAGACCCAGTACTTC. Translation gives CASSEFGQETQYF. V and J are TRBV2 and TRBJ2-5; D gene unclear. Germline V gene sequence: CDR1 SNHLY, CDR2 FYNNEI. The CDR3 extends over 13 amino acids. The V and J ends lost 2 bases and 2 bases respectively, with 6 bases between them. Full variable domain (rest looked up from reference TRBV2 and TRBJ2-5): EPEVTQTPSHQVTQMGQEVILRCVPISNHLYFYWYRQILGQKVEFLVSFYNNEISEKSEIFDDQFSVERPDGSNFTLKIRSTKLEDSAMYFCASSEFGQETQYFGPGTRLLVL.

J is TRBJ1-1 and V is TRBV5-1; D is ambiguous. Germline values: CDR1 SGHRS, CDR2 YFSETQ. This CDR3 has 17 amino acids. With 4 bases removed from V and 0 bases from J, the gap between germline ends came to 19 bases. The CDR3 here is CASSGRVVSSLNTEAFF. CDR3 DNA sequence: TGCGCCAGCAGCGGGAGGGTTGTATCTTCACTGAACACTGAAGCTTTCTTT. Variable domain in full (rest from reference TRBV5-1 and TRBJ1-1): KAGVTQTPRYLIKTRGQQVTLSCSPISGHRSVSWYQQTPGQGLQFLFEYFSETQRNKGNFPGRFSGRQFSNSRSEMNVSTLELGDSALYLCASSGRVVSSLNTEAFFGQGTRLTVV.

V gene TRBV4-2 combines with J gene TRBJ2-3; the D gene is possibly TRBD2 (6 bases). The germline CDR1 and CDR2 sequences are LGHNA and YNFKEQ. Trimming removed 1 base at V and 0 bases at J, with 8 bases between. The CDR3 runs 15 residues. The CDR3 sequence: CASSQGDFSTDTQYF. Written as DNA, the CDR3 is TGTGCCAGCAGCCAAGGGGACTTCAGCACAGATACGCAGTATTTT.

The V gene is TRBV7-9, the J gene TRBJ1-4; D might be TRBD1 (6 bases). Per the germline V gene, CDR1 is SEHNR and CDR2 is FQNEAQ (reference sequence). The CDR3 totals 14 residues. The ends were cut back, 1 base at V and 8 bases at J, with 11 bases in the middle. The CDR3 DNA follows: TGTGCCAGCAGCTTAGGATCAGGGGAGGAAAAACTGTTTTTT. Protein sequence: CASSLGSGEEKLFF.

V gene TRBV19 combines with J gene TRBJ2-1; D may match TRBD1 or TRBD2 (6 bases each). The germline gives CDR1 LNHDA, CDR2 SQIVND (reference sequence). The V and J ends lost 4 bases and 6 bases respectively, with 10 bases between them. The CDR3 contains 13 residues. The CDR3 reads CASSSEGGNEQFF. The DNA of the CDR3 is TGTGCCAGTAGTAGCGAGGGGGGCAATGAGCAGTTCTTC.

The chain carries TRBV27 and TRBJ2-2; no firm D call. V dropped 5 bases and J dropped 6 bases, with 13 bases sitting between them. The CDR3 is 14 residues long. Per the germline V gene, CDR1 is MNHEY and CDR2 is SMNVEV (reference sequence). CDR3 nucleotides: TGTGCCAGCAGTCCCCTCGACGGGTCCGGGGAGCTGTTTTTT. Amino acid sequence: CASSPLDGSGELFF.

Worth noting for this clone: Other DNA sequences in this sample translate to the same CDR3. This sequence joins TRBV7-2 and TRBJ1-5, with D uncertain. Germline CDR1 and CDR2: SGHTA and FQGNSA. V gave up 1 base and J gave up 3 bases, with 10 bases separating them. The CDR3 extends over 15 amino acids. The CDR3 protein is CASSLGGVPNQPQHF. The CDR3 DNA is TGTGCCAGCAGCTTAGGTGGGGTCCCCAATCAGCCCCAGCATTTT.

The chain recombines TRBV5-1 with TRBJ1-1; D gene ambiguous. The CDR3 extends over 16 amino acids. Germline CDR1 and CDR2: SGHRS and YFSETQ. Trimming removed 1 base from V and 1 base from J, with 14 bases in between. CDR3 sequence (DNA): TGCGCCAGCAGCTTGTCCTGGGGAGGAGGGAACACTGAAGCTTTCTTT. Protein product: CASSLSWGGGNTEAFF.

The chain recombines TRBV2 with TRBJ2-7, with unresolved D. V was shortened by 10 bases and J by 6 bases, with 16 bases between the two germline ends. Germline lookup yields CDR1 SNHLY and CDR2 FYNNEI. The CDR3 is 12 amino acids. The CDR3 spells CATRLASPEQYF. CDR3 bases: TGTGCCACCCGACTTGCGTCCCCCGAGCAGTACTTC.

The CDR3 DNA reads TGTGCCAGCAGCTTGATTAAAGGGGGCTACACTGAAGCTTTCTTT. It yields the protein CASSLIKGGYTEAFF. The chain joins TRBV5-4 to TRBJ1-1, with 7 positions matching TRBD1. In germline, CDR1 is SGHNT, CDR2 YYREEE (reference sequence). This CDR3 spans 15 amino acids. Trimming removed 1 base from V and 3 bases from J; junction bases left unmatched: 6. Combining the CDR3 with reference TRBV5-4 and TRBJ1-1 gives the whole variable domain ETGVTQSPTHLIKTRGQQVTLRCSSQSGHNTVSWYQQALGQGPQFIFQYYREEENGRGNFPPRFSGLQFPNYSSELNVNALELDDSALYLCASSLIKGGYTEAFFGQGTRLTVV.

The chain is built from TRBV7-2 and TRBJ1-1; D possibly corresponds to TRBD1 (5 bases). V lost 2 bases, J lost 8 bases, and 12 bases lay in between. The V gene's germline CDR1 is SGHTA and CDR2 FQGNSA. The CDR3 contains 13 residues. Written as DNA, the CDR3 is TGTGCCAGCAGCTTAATTTTTAAGGGGGAAGCTTTCTTT. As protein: CASSLIFKGEAFF.

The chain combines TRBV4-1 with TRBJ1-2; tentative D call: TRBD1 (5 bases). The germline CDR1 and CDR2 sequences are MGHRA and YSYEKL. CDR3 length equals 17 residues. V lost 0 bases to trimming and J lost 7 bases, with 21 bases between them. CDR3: CASSQEGVARVRTGYTF. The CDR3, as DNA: TGCGCCAGCAGCCAAGAGGGCGTGGCCAGGGTCCGGACTGGCTACACCTTC.